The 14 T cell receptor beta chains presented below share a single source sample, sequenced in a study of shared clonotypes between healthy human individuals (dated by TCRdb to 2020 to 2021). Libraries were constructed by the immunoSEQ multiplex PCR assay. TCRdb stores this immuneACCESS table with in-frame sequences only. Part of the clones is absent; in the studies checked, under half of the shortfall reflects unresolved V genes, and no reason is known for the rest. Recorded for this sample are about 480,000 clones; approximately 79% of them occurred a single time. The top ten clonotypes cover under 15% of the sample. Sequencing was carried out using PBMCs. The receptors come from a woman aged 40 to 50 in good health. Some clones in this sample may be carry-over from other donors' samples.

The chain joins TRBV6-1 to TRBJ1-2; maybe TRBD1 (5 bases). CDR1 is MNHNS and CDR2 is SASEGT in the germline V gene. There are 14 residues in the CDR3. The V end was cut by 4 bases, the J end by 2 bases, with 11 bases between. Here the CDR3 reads CASSARGGNYGYTF. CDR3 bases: TGTGCCAGCAGTGCACGCGGGGGAAACTATGGCTACACCTTC.

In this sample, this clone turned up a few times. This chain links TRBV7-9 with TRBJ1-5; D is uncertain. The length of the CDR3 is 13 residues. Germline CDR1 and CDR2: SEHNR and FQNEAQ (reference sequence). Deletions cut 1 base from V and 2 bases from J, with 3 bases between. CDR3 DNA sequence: TGTGCCAGCAGCTTAGTTGGCAATCAGCCCCAGCATTTT. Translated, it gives CASSLVGNQPQHF.

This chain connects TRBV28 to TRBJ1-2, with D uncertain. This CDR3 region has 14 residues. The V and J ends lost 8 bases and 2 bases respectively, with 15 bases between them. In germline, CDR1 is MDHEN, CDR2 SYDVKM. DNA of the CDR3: TGTGCCAGCCAAAGCGGCCAGAACAACTATGGCTACACCTTC. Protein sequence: CASQSGQNNYGYTF.

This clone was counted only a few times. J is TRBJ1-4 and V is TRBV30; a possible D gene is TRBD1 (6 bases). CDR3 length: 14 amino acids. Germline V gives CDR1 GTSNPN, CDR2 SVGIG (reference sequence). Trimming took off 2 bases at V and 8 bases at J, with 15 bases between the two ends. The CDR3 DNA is TGTGCCTGGAGTCGACAGGCGCCGAGCGAAAAACTGTTTTTT. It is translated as CAWSRQAPSEKLFF.

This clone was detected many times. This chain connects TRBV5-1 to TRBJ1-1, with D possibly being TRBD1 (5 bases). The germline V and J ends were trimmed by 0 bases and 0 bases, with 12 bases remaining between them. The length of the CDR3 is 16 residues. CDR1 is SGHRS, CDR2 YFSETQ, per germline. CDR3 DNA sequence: TGCGCCAGCAGCTTGGCAGGGCGCGGGGTGAACACTGAAGCTTTCTTT. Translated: CASSLAGRGVNTEAFF.

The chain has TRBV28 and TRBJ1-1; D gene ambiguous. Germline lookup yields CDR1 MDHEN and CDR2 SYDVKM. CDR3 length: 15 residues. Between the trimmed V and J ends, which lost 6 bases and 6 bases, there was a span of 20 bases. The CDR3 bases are TGTGCCAGCAGCCGGGTGTCCTCGATCGGCGCTGAAGCTTTCTTT. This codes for CASSRVSSIGAEAFF.

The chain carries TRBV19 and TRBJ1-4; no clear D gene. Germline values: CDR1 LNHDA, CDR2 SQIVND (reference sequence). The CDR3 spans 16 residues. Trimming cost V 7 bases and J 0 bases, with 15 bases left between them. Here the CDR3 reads CASTPWPPATNEKLFF. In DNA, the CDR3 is TGTGCCAGTACCCCATGGCCCCCTGCAACTAATGAAAAACTGTTTTTT.

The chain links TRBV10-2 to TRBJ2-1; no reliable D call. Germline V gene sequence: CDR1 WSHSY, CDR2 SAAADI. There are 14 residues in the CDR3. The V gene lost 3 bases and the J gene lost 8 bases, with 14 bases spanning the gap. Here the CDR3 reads CASSEGGRSYEQFF. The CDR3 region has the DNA TGCGCCAGCAGTGAAGGTGGTCGTAGCTATGAGCAGTTCTTC.

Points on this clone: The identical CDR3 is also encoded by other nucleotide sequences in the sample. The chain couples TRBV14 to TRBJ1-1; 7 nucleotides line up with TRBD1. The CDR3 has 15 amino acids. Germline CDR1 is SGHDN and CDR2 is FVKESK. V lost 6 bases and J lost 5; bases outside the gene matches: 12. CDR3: CASSHPRQGDTEAFF. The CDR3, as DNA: TGTGCCAGCAGTCACCCGAGGCAGGGGGATACTGAAGCTTTCTTT.

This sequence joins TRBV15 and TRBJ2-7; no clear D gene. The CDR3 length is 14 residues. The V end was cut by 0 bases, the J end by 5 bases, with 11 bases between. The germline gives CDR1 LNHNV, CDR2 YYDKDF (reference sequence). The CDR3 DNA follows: TGTGCCACCAGCAGAGATATCCCCCTTGACGAGCAGTACTTC. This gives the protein CATSRDIPLDEQYF.

CDR3 amino acids: CASGEKFF. In DNA, the CDR3 is TGTGCTAGTGGTGAAAAGTTCTTC. The chain has TRBV12-5 and TRBJ2-1, with D uncertain. The CDR3 loop spans 8 amino acids. CDR1 is LGHNT and CDR2 is FRNRAP in the germline V gene. The germline V and J ends were trimmed by 5 bases and 14 bases, with 4 bases remaining between them. Looking up the rest from reference TRBV12-5 and TRBJ2-1 gives the full variable domain: DARVTQTPRHKVTEMGQEVTMRCQPILGHNTVFWYRQTMMQGLELLAYFRNRAPLDDSGMPKDRFSAEMPDATLATLKIQPSEPRDSAVYFCASGEKFFGPGTRLTVL.

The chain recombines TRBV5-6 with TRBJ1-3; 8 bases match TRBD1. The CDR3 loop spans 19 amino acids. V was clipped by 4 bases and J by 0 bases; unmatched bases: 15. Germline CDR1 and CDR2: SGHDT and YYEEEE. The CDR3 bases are TGTGCCAGCAGCCCGGGGTCCCGGGACAGGCCGCGCTCTGGAAACACCATATATTTT. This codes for CASSPGSRDRPRSGNTIYF. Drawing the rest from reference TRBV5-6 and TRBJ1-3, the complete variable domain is DAGVTQSPTHLIKTRGQQVTLRCSPKSGHDTVSWYQQALGQGPQFIFQYYEEEERQRGNFPDRFSGHQFPNYSSELNVNALLLGDSALYLCASSPGSRDRPRSGNTIYFGEGSWLTVV.

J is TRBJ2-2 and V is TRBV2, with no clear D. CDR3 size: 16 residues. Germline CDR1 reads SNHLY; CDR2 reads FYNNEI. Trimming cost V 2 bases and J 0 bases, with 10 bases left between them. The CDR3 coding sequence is TGTGCCAGCAGTGAACGAGGCGGAACGAACACCGGGGAGCTGTTTTTT. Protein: CASSERGGTNTGELFF.

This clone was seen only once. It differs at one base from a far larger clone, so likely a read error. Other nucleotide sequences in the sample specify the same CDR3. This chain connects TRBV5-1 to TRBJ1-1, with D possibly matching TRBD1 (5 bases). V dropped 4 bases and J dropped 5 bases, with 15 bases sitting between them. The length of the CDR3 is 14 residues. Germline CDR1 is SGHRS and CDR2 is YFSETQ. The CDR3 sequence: CASSPRGAWTEAFF. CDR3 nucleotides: TGCGCCAGCAGCCCTCGAGGGGCTTGGACTGAAGCTTTCTTT. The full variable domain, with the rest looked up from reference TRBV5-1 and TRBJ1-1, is KAGVTQTPRYLIKTRGQQVTLSCSPISGHRSVSWYQQTPGQGLQFLFEYFSETQRNKGNFPGRFSGRQFSNSRSEMNVSTLELGDSALYLCASSPRGAWTEAFFGQGTRLTVV.